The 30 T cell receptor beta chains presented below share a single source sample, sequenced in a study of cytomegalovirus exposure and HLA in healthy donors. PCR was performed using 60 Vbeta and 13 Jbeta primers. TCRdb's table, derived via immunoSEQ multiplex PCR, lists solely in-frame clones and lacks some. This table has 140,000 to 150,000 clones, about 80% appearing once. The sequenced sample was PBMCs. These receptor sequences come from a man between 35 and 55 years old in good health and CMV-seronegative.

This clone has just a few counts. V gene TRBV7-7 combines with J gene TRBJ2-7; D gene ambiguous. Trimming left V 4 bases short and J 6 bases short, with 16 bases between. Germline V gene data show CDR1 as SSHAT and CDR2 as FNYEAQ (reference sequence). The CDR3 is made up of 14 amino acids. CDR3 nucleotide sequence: TGTGCCAGCAGCTCCTCTACGGGTTCCCGCGAGCAGTACTTC. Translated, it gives CASSSSTGSREQYF. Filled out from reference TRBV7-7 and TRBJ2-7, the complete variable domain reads GAGVSQSPRYKVTKRGQDVTLRCDPISSHATLYWYQQALGQGPEFLTYFNYEAQPDKSGLPSDRFSAERPEGSISTLTIQRTEQRDSAMYRCASSSSTGSREQYFGPGTRLTVT.

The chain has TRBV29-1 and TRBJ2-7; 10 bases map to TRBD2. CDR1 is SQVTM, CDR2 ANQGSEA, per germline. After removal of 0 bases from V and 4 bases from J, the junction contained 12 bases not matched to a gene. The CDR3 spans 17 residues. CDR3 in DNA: TGCAGCGTTGAAGACCAGGCTAGCGGGAGACTCGGGTACGAGCAGTACTTC. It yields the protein CSVEDQASGRLGYEQYF.

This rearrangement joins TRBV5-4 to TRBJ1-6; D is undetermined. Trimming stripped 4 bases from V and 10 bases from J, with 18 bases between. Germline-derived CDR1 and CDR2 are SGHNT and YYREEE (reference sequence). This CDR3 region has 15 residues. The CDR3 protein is CASSAQTVAGSPLHF. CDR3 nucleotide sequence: TGTGCCAGCAGCGCACAGACGGTGGCTGGCTCACCCCTCCACTTT.

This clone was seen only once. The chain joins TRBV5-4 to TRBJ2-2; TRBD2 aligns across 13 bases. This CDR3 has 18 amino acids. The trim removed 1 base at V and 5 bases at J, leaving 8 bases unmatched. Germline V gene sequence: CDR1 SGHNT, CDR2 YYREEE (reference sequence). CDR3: CASSLTSGRAIYTGELFF. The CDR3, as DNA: TGTGCCAGCAGCTTGACTAGCGGGAGGGCAATATATACCGGGGAGCTGTTTTTT.

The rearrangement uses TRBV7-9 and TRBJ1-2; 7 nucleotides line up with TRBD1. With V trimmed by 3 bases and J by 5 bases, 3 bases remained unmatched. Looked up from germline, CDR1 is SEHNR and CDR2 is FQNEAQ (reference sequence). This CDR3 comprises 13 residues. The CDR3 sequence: CASSLGQTYGYTF. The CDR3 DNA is TGTGCCAGCAGCTTGGGACAGACTTATGGCTACACCTTC. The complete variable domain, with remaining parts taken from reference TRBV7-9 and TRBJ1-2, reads DTGVSQNPRHKITKRGQNVTFRCDPISEHNRLYWYRQTLGQGPEFLTYFQNEAQLEKSRLLSDRFSAERPKGSFSTLEIQRTEQGDSAMYLCASSLGQTYGYTFGSGTRLTVV.

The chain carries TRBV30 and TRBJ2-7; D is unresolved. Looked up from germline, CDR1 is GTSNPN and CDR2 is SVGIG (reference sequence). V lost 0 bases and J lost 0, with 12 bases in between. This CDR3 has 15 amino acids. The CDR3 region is CAWSVKLNGSYEQYF. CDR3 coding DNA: TGTGCCTGGAGTGTAAAGTTGAACGGCTCCTACGAGCAGTACTTC.

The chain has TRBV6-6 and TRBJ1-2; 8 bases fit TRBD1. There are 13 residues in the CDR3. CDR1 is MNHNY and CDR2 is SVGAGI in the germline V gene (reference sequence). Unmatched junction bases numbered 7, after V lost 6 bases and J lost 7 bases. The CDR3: CASSLQGESGYTF. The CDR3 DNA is TGTGCCAGCAGCTTACAGGGGGAATCTGGCTACACCTTC.

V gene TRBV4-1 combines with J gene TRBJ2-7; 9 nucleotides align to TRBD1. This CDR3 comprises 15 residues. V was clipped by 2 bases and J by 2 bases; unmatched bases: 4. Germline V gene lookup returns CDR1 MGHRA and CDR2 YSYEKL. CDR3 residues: CASSQRQGEAYEQYF. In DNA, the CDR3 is TGCGCCAGCAGCCAACGACAGGGGGAGGCCTACGAGCAGTACTTC.

The CDR3 nucleotides read TGTGCCAGCAGCTCTGAACAGGGGGCGAAATACAATGAGCAGTTCTTC. It translates to CASSSEQGAKYNEQFF. The rearrangement links TRBV5-4 to TRBJ2-1, with 9 bases that match TRBD1. CDR1 SGHNT and CDR2 YYREEE come from the germline V gene (reference sequence). The CDR3 runs 16 residues. V dropped 3 bases and J dropped 4; count of bases not matched to a gene: 8.

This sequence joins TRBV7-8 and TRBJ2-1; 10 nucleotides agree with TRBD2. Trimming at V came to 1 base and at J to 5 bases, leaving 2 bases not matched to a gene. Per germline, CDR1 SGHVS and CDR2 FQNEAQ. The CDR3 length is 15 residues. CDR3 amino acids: CASSLGLAGDNEQFF. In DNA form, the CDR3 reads TGTGCCAGCAGCTTAGGCCTAGCGGGGGACAATGAGCAGTTCTTC.

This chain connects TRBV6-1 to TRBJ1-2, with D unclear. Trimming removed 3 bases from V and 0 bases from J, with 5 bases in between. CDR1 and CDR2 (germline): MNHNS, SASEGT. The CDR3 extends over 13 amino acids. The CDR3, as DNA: TGTGCCAGCAGTGACGGGGCTAACTATGGCTACACCTTC. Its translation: CASSDGANYGYTF.

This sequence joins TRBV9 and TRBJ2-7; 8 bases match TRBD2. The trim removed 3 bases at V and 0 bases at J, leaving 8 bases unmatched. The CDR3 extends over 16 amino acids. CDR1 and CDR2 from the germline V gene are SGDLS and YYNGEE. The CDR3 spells CASSASGGQPSYEQYF. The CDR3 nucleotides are TGTGCCAGCAGCGCTTCGGGGGGGCAACCCTCCTACGAGCAGTACTTC.

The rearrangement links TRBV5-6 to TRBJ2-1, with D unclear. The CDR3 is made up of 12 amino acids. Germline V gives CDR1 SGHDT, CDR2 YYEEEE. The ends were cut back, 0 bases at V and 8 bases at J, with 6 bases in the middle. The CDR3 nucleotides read TGTGCCAGCAGCTTGGGCCGGGATGAGCAGTTCTTC. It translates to CASSLGRDEQFF.

The CDR3 DNA sequence: TGTGCCAGTACGTACAGGGCCTATAGCAATCAGCCCCAGCATTTT. It is translated as CASTYRAYSNQPQHF. The rearrangement uses TRBV19 and TRBJ1-5; D is perhaps TRBD1 (6 bases). This CDR3 comprises 15 residues. CDR1 and CDR2 from the germline V gene are LNHDA and SQIVND (reference sequence). The germline V and J ends were trimmed by 7 bases and 0 bases, with 13 bases remaining between them.

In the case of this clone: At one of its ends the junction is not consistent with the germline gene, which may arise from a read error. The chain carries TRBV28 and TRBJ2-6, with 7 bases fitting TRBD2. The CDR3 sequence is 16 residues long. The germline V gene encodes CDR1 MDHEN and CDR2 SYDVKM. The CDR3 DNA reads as TGTGCCAGCAGTTTAGGCGGGAGCTCTGGGGCCAACGGCCTGACTTTC. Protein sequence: CASSLGGSSGANGLTF.

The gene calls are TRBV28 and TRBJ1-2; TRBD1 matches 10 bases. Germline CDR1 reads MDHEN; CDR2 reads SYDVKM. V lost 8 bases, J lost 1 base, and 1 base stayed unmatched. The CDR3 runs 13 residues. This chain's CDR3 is CASRDRGNYGYTF. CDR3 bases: TGTGCCAGCCGGGACAGGGGTAACTATGGCTACACCTTC.

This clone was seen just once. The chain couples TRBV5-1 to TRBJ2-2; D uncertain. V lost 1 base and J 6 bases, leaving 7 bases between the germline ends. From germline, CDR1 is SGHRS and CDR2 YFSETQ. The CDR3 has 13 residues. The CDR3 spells CASSLSESGELFF. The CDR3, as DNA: TGCGCCAGCAGCTTGTCCGAGTCCGGGGAGCTGTTTTTT. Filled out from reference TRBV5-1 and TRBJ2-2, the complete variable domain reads KAGVTQTPRYLIKTRGQQVTLSCSPISGHRSVSWYQQTPGQGLQFLFEYFSETQRNKGNFPGRFSGRQFSNSRSEMNVSTLELGDSALYLCASSLSESGELFFGEGSRLTVL.

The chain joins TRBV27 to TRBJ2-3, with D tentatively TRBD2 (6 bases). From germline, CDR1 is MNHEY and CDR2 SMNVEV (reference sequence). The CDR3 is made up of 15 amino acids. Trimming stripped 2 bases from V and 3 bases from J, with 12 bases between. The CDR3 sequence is CASSLPAEGTDTQYF. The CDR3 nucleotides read TGTGCCAGCAGTTTACCAGCGGAGGGGACAGATACGCAGTATTTT.

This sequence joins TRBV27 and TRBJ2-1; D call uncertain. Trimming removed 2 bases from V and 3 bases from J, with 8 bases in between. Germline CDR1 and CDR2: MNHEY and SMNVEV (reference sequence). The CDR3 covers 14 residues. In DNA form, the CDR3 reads TGTGCCAGCAGTTTAGTGGCCAACTACAATGAGCAGTTCTTC. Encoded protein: CASSLVANYNEQFF.

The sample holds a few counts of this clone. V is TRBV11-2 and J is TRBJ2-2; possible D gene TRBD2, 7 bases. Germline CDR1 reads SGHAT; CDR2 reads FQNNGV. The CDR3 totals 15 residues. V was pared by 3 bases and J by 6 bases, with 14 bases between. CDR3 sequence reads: CASSLEGGGAGELFF. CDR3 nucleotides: TGTGCCAGCAGCTTGGAAGGGGGAGGGGCCGGGGAGCTGTTTTTT.

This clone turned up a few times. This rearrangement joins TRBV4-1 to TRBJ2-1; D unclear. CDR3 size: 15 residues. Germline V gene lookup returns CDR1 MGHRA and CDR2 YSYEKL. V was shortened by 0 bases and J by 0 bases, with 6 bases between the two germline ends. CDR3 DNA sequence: TGCGCCAGCAGCCAAGACAGTCTCTCCTACAATGAGCAGTTCTTC. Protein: CASSQDSLSYNEQFF.

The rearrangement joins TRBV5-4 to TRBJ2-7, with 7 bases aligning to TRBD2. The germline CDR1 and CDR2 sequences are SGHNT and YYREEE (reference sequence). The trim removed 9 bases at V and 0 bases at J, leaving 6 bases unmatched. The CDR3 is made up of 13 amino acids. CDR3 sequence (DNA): TGTGCCACCACGGGGACTAACTCCTACGAGCAGTACTTC. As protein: CATTGTNSYEQYF.

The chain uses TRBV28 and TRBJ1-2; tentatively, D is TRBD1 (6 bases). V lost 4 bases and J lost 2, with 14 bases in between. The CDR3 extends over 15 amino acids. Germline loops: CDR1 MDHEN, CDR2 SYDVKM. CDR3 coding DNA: TGTGCCAGCAGTTACAGGGTACGGGGCAACTATGGCTACACCTTC. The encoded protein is CASSYRVRGNYGYTF.

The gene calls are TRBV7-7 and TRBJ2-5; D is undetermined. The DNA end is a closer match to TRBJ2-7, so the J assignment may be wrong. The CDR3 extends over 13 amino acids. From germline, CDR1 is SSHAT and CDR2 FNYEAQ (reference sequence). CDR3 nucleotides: TGTGCCAGCAGCGAACAGAGTTCCTACGAGCAGTACTTC. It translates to CASSEQSSYEQYF.

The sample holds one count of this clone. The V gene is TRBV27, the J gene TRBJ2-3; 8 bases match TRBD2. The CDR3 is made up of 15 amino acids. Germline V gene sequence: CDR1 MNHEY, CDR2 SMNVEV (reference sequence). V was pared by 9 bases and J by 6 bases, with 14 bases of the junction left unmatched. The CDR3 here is CASRAGGLWGDTQYF. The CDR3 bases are TGTGCCAGTAGGGCGGGAGGTTTGTGGGGGGATACGCAGTATTTT.

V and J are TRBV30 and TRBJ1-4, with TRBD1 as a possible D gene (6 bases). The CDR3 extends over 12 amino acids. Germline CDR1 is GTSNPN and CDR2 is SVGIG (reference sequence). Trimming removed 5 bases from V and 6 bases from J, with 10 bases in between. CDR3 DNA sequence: TGTGCCTGGGGACAGTTAGATGAAAAACTGTTTTTT. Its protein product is CAWGQLDEKLFF.

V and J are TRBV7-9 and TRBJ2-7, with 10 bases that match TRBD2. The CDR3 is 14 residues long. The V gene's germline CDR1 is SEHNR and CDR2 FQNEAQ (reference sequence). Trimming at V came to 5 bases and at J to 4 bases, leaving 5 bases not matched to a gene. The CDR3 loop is CASSKLAGTYEQYF. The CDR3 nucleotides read TGTGCCAGCAGCAAACTAGCGGGAACTTACGAGCAGTACTTC.

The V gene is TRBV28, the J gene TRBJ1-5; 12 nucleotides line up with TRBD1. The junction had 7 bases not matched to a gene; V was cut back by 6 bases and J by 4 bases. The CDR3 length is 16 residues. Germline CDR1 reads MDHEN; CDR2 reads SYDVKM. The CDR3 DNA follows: TGTGCCAGCAGCGTGGGGACAGGGGGCCTGAATCAGCCCCAGCATTTT. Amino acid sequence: CASSVGTGGLNQPQHF.

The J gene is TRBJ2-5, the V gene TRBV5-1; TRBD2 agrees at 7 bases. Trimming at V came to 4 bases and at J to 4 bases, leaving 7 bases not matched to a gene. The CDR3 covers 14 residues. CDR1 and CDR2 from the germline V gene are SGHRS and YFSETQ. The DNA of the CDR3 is TGCGCCAGCAGCCTGGGGGGGGGTGGAGAGACCCAGTACTTC. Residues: CASSLGGGGETQYF.

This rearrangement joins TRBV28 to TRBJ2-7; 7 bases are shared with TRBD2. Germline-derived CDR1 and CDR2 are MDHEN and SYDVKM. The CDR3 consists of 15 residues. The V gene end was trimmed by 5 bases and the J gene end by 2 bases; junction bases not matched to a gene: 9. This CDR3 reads CASSTLAGPTYEQYF. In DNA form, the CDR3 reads TGTGCCAGCAGTACCTTAGCGGGCCCCACCTACGAGCAGTACTTC.